Listed below are T cell receptor beta chains from one sample, sequenced in a study of blood T cell repertoires in COVID-19. Method: immunoSEQ multiplex PCR; TCRdb's copy keeps in-frame clones and lacks some. The sample shows some 350,000 clones, about 90% of them seen only once. The sequenced sample consisted of peripheral blood. These receptors all stem from a woman between 65 and 79 years old with COVID-19, enrolled during active disease. The CDR3 runs from the conserved cysteine through the conserved F or W. D genes are given only for firm matches. Not all rows give a size; the values are once, few, many and, for expanded clones, a class.

TRBJ2-3 TRBV27 TRBD2 - CASSFVAGGPISTDTQYF TGTGCCAGCAGTTTCGTAGCGGGGGGCCCAATTAGCACAGATACGCAGTATTTT
TRBJ2-7 TRBV25-1 - - CASSLEGSTYF TGTGCCAGCTCCTTAGAGGGAAGTACGTACTTC
TRBJ2-7 TRBV18 - - CASSPNSDYEQYF TGTGCCAGCTCACCAAACAGTGACTACGAGCAGTACTTC
TRBJ1-1 TRBV19 - - CASSIAPGGYPEAFF TGTGCCAGTAGTATAGCCCCTGGGGGGTACCCTGAAGCTTTCTTT
TRBJ2-2 TRBV6-1 - - CASSEPGNTGELFF TGTGCCAGCAGTGAACCGGGGAACACCGGGGAGCTGTTTTTT
TRBJ1-1 TRBV6-5 TRBD1 - CASSYPPDRGITEAFF TGTGCCAGCAGTTACCCGCCTGACAGGGGAATCACTGAAGCTTTCTTT
TRBJ2-5 TRBV5-1 TRBD1 - CASSSGATGGAGETQYF TGCGCCAGCAGCTCGGGGGCAACAGGGGGCGCCGGGGAGACCCAGTACTTC
TRBJ1-2 TRBV4-3 - - CASSLSAIGGSSNYGYTF TGCGCCAGCAGCCTCTCGGCAATCGGGGGGAGCTCTAACTATGGCTACACCTTC
TRBJ1-1 TRBV12-3/TRBV12-4 - - CASRPLANTEAFF TGTGCCAGCAGGCCCCTGGCTAACACTGAAGCTTTCTTT
TRBJ1-2 TRBV2 TRBD1 - CASILNPGTGVYGYTF TGTGCCAGCATACTCAATCCCGGGACAGGGGTCTATGGCTACACCTTC
TRBJ1-2 TRBV5-5 TRBD1 few CASSSIPGTGLLANYGYTF TGTGCCAGCAGCTCGATCCCCGGGACAGGGTTATTAGCTAACTATGGCTACACCTTC
TRBJ1-6 TRBV7-2 - few CASSVQGLQGYSPLHF TGTGCCAGCAGCGTACAGGGACTACAAGGATATTCCCCCCTCCACTTT
TRBJ2-2 TRBV5-1 - - CASRKDSTNTGELFF TGCGCCAGCAGGAAAGACAGCACGAACACCGGGGAGCTGTTTTTT
TRBJ1-2 TRBV30 - - CAWSTGASYGYTF TGTGCCTGGAGCACAGGAGCCTCCTATGGCTACACCTTC
TRBJ2-5 TRBV6-9 TRBD2 - CASSYLSGGKETQYF TGTGCCAGCAGTTACCTTAGCGGGGGGAAAGAGACCCAGTACTTC
TRBJ2-5 TRBV27 - - CASSLSGQETQYF TGTGCCAGCAGTTTATCCGGCCAAGAGACCCAGTACTTC
TRBJ1-2 TRBV28 - - CASSSQGYYGYTF TGTGCCAGCAGTTCCCAGGGATATTATGGCTACACCTTC
TRBJ1-2 TRBV3-1/TRBV3-2 TRBD1 once CASSLLGQGPGTF TGTGCCAGCAGCCTTCTGGGACAGGGACCGGGGACCTTC
TRBJ1-2 TRBV4-1 TRBD1 - CASSQVVWDRGTYGYTF TGCGCCAGCAGCCAAGTGGTGTGGGACAGGGGTACCTATGGCTACACCTTC
TRBJ1-2 TRBV6-2/TRBV6-3 - few CASSLEYYGYTF TGTGCCAGCAGTTTGGAGTACTATGGCTACACCTTC
TRBJ2-7 TRBV29-1 TRBD1 - CSARQGRDEQYF TGCAGCGCTCGACAGGGAAGGGACGAGCAGTACTTC
TRBJ1-6 TRBV19 - - CASSMATGNPYNSPLHF TGTGCCAGTAGTATGGCCACAGGGAACCCCTATAATTCACCCCTCCACTTT
TRBJ2-1 TRBV18 TRBD2 - CASSPLEWWEGEQFF TGTGCCAGCTCACCACTAGAGTGGTGGGAGGGTGAGCAGTTCTTC
TRBJ2-3 TRBV27 TRBD2 - CASRRTSGTGTDTQYF TGTGCCAGCAGGAGGACTAGCGGGACCGGCACAGATACGCAGTATTTT
TRBJ2-3 TRBV2 TRBD2 - CASSEIQRGGLSTDTQYF TGTGCCAGCAGTGAAATCCAGCGGGGGGGACTTAGCACAGATACGCAGTATTTT
TRBJ2-1 TRBV29-1 - - CSVEETSIYNEQFF TGCAGCGTTGAAGAGACTAGTATCTACAATGAGCAGTTCTTC
TRBJ1-3 TRBV18 TRBD1 - CASSLDRGGNTIYF TGTGCCAGCTCCCTCGACAGGGGTGGAAACACCATATATTTT
TRBJ1-2 TRBV6-5 TRBD1 - CASSYPTGAYGYTF TGTGCCAGCAGTTACCCGACAGGGGCCTATGGCTACACCTTC
TRBJ2-1 TRBV12-3/TRBV12-4 TRBD2 - CAAGVGNEQFF TGTGCCGCGGGGGTGGGCAATGAGCAGTTCTTC